Reported below is one T cell receptor beta chain. Its antigen remains unknown. Trimming shortened V by 4 bases and J by 4 bases, and 10 bases separated the two germline ends. The length of the CDR3 is 14 residues. Germline V gene sequence: CDR1 MGHRA, CDR2 YSYEKL. The data originate from a study of T-cell memory formation after mild COVID-19. Study background: Largely, the TCR clusters proved donor specific. Regarding the study as a whole: Those CD4+ clones that contracted were mainly in CM and EM (CD8+ ones in EMRA). Pre-infection memory showed some responding clones, and this suggested that cross-reactive memory joined.

TCRdb used MiXCR to reprocess the 5' RACE reads, holding one entry per CDR3 protein. The profile shows some 210,000 distinct CDR3 sequences, 18% of them singletons. The clonotype was recovered from an adult woman who had mild COVID-19 (a few samples of this study predate the infection). Cell type and time point are not known. The chain links TRBV4-1 to TRBJ2-2; D uncertain. The sequenced material came from PBMCs or a T cell subset sorted from them (not recorded which). This CDR3 reads CASSPQAATGELFF. The CDR3 nucleotides read TGCGCCAGCAGCCCCCAGGCGGCCACCGGGGAGCTGTTTTTT.